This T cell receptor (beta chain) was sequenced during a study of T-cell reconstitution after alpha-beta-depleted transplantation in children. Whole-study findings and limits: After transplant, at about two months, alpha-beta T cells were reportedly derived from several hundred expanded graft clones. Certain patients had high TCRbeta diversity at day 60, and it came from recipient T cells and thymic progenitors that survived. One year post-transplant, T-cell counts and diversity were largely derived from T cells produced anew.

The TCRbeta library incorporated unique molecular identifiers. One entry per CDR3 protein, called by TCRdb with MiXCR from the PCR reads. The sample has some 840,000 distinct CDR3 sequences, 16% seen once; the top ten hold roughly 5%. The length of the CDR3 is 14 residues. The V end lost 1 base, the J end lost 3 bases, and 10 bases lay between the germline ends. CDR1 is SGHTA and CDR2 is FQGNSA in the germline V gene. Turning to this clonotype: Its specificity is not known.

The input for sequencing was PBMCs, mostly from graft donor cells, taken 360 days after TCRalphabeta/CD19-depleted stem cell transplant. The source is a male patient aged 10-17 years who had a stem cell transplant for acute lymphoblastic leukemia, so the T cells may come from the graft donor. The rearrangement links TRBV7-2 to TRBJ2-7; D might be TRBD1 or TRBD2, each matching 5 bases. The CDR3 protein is CASSLGGGVYEQYF. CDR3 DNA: TGTGCCAGCAGCTTAGGTGGGGGAGTCTACGAGCAGTACTTC.